The 10 T cell receptor beta chains given below trace back to one sample, sequenced in a study of blood T cell repertoires in COVID-19. Using immunoSEQ multiplex PCR, the repertoire was profiled, and TCRdb retains in-frame clones only, with some absent. The data contain about 250,000 clones, about 84% of them seen just once; the ten biggest clones take up approximately 6.2%. Sequenced sample: peripheral blood. The source of these receptors is a woman of 80 years or more with COVID-19, enrolled during active disease.

V gene TRBV4-2 combines with J gene TRBJ1-1; D perhaps matches TRBD1 (5 bases). Trimming pared 3 bases from V and 1 base from J, leaving 12 bases between. The CDR3 runs 15 residues. CDR1 LGHNA and CDR2 YNFKEQ come from the germline V gene. In DNA, the CDR3 is TGTGCCAGCAGCCACCAGACAGAGCCGAACACTGAAGCTTTCTTT. It specifies CASSHQTEPNTEAFF.

The chain uses TRBV18 and TRBJ1-5, with TRBD1 matching 7 bases. CDR1 KGHSH and CDR2 LQKENI come from the germline V gene. Trimming took 3 bases from V and 3 from J; bases not matched to a gene: 5. The CDR3 totals 15 residues. In DNA form, the CDR3 reads TGTGCCAGCTCACCGGACAGGATCATCAATCAGCCCCAGCATTTT. This sequence encodes CASSPDRIINQPQHF.

The chain combines TRBV24-1 with TRBJ2-1, with 8 bases identical to TRBD2. The J segment lost 12 bases and the V segment lost 2 bases, leaving 20 bases of the junction unmatched. The CDR3 contains 18 residues. Germline V lookup: CDR1 KGHDR, CDR2 SFDVKD. Here the CDR3 DNA reads TGTGCCACCAGTGATTCTGGCCTAGGGGCGGGGGGCCTAGGGCGGCAGTTCTTC. It translates to CATSDSGLGAGGLGRQFF.

J is TRBJ2-2 and V is TRBV18; no clear D. The CDR3 covers 15 residues. Trimming cost V 1 base and J 7 bases, with 13 bases left between them. Germline V CDR1 and CDR2: KGHSH, LQKENI. CDR3 protein: CASSPRGRSDGELFF. The CDR3, as DNA: TGTGCCAGCTCACCACGTGGGCGCTCGGACGGGGAGCTGTTTTTT. Full variable domain (rest looked up from reference TRBV18 and TRBJ2-2): NAGVMQNPRHLVRRRGQEARLRCSPMKGHSHVYWYRQLPEEGLKFMVYLQKENIIDESGMPKERFSAEFPKEGPSILRIQQVVRGDSAAYFCASSPRGRSDGELFFGEGSRLTVL.

The genes are TRBV7-2 and TRBJ1-1, with D possibly matching TRBD1 (5 bases). The CDR3 is made up of 16 amino acids. Trimming removed 3 bases at V and 2 bases at J, with 16 bases between. Germline V gene sequence: CDR1 SGHTA, CDR2 FQGNSA. The CDR3 here is CASSFPGGTSNTEAFF. The CDR3 DNA sequence: TGTGCCAGCAGCTTCCCGGGGGGGACTTCTAACACTGAAGCTTTCTTT.

Points on this clone: This sample includes further DNA sequences coding for the same CDR3. The J gene is TRBJ1-1, the V gene TRBV18; the D gene is possibly TRBD1 (6 bases). Looked up from germline, CDR1 is KGHSH and CDR2 is LQKENI. V dropped 1 base and J dropped 5 bases, with 11 bases sitting between them. The CDR3 contains 14 residues. The CDR3 nucleotides are TGTGCCAGCTCACCACAGGGGGAAGGGACTGAAGCTTTCTTT. This encodes CASSPQGEGTEAFF.

V is TRBV19 and J is TRBJ1-1, with 7 bases identical to TRBD1. V lost 5 bases to trimming and J lost 0 bases; unmatched junction nucleotides: 3. The CDR3 length is 14 residues. Per the germline V gene, CDR1 is LNHDA and CDR2 is SQIVND (reference sequence). CDR3: CASSSDRVNTEAFF. The CDR3 DNA reads as TGTGCCAGTAGTTCTGACAGGGTGAACACTGAAGCTTTCTTT.

This sequence joins TRBV2 and TRBJ2-1; D may be TRBD2 (6 bases). Germline CDR1 reads SNHLY; CDR2 reads FYNNEI. V lost 6 bases and J lost 1, with 13 bases in between. This CDR3 has 15 residues. CDR3 amino acids: CASRAISGSYNEQFF. In DNA, the CDR3 is TGTGCCAGCAGAGCCATTAGCGGTTCCTACAATGAGCAGTTCTTC.

J is TRBJ1-5 and V is TRBV12-3 or TRBV12-4; D is uncertain. Trimming cost V 0 bases and J 5 bases, with 2 bases left between them. This CDR3 is built from 12 residues. The DNA of the CDR3 is TGTGCCAGCAGTTTAGCCGATCAGCCCCAGCATTTT. Protein: CASSLADQPQHF.

The chain is built from TRBV7-2 and TRBJ2-2, with D uncertain. This CDR3 has 12 amino acids. The germline V gene has CDR1 SGHTA and CDR2 FQGNSA. V shed 4 bases and J shed 4 bases, with 4 bases lying between them. CDR3 protein: CASSSFTGELFF. The DNA of the CDR3 is TGTGCCAGCAGCTCGTTCACCGGGGAGCTGTTTTTT.